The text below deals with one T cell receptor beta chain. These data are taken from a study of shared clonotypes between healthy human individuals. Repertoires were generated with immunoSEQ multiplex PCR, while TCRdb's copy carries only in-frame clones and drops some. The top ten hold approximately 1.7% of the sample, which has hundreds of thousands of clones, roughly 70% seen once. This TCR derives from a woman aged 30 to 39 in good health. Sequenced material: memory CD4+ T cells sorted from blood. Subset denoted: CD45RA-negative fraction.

The DNA for the CDR3 is TGCGCCAGCAGCTGGGGGGACATACCAAACACTGAAGCTTTCTTT. This codes for CASSWGDIPNTEAFF. This chain links TRBV5-1 with TRBJ1-1, with D maybe TRBD1 (6 bases). The CDR3 is made up of 15 amino acids. V dropped 3 bases and J dropped 2 bases, with 14 bases sitting between them. Germline V gene data show CDR1 as SGHRS and CDR2 as YFSETQ.